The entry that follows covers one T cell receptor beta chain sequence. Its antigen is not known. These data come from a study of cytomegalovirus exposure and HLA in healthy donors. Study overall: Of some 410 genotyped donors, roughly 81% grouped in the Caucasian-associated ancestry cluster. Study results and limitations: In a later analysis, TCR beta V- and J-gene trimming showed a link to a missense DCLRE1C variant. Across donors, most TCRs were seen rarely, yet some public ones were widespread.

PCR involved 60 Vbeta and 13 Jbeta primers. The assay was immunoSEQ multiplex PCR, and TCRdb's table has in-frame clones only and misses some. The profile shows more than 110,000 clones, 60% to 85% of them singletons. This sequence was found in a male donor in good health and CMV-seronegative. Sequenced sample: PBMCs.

The CDR3 bases are TGTGCCAGCAGTGATCGTGGACAGCGGCGGCAGTTCTTC. Its protein is CASSDRGQRRQFF. This chain uses TRBV6-1 with TRBJ2-1, with a possible D match to TRBD1 (6 bases). The CDR3 length is 13 residues. Germline values: CDR1 MNHNS, CDR2 SASEGT. V dropped 3 bases and J dropped 12 bases, with 15 bases sitting between them.